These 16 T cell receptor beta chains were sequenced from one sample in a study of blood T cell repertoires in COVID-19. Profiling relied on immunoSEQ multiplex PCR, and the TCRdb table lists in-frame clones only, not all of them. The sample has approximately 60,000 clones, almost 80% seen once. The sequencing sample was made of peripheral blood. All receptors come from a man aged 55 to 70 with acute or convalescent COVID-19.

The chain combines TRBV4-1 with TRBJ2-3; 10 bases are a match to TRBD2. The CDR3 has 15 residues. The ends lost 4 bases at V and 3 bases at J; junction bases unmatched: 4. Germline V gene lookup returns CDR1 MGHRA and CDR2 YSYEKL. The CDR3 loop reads CASSPLAGATDTQYF. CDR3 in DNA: TGCGCCAGCAGCCCGCTAGCGGGGGCAACAGATACGCAGTATTTT.

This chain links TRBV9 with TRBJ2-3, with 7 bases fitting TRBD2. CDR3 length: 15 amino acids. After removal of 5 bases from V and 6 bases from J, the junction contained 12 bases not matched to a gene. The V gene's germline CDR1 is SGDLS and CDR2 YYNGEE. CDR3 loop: CASSEERGPFDTQYF. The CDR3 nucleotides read TGTGCCAGCAGTGAGGAGCGGGGTCCCTTTGATACGCAGTATTTT.

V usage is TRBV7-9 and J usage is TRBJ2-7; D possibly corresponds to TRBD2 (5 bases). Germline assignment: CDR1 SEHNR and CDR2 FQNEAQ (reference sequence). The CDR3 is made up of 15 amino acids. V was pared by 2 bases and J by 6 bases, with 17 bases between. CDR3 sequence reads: CASSLTRQMEAEQYF. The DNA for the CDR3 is TGTGCCAGCAGCTTAACGAGGCAGATGGAGGCCGAGCAGTACTTC.

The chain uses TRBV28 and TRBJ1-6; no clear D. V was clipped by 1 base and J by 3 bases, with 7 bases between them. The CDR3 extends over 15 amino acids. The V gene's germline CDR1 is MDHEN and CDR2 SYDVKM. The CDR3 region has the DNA TGTGCCAGCAGTTTATCGGGAGGCTATAATTCACCCCTCCACTTT. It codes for CASSLSGGYNSPLHF.

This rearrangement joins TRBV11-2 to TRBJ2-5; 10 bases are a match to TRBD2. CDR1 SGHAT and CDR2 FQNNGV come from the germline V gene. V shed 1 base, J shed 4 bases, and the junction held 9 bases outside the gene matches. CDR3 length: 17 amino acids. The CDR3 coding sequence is TGTGCCAGCAGCTTAGGCCACCCCGGGACTAGCGTAGAGACCCAGTACTTC. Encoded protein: CASSLGHPGTSVETQYF.

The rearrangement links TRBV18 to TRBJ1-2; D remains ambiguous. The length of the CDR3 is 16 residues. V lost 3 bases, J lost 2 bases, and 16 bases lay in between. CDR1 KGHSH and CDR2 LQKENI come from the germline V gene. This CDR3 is CASSPRGPGGNYGYTF. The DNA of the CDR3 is TGTGCCAGCTCACCCCGAGGGCCGGGAGGGAACTATGGCTACACCTTC.

The CDR3 here is CASSLGQGNYGYTF. CDR3 DNA: TGTGCCAGCAGCTTGGGACAGGGGAATTATGGCTACACCTTC. The chain is built from TRBV5-6 and TRBJ1-2; 8 nucleotides line up with TRBD1. The CDR3 is 14 amino acids. V dropped 0 bases and J dropped 5; count of bases not matched to a gene: 3. The germline CDR1 and CDR2 sequences are SGHDT and YYEEEE.

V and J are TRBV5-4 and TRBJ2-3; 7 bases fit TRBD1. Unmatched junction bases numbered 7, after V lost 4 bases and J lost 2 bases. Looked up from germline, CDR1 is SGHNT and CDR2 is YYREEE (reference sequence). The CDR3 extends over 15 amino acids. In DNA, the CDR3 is TGTGCCAGCAGCAGGGACAGAGGAACCACAGATACGCAGTATTTT. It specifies CASSRDRGTTDTQYF.

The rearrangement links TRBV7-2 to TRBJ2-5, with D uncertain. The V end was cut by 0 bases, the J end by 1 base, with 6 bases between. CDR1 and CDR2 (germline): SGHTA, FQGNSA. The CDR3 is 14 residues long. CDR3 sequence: CASSLAGSQETQYF. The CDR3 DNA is TGTGCCAGCAGCTTAGCGGGCAGCCAAGAGACCCAGTACTTC.

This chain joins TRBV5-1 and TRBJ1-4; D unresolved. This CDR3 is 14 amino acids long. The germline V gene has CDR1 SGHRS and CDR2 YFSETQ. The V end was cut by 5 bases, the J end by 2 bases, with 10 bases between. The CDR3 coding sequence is TGCGCCAGCAGAGAAGGAGGGACTAATGAAAAACTGTTTTTT. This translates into CASREGGTNEKLFF.

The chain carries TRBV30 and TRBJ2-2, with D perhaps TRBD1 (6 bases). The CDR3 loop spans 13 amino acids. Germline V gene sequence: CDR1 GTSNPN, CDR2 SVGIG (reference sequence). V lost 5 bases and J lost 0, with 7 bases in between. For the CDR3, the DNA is TGTGCCTGGGACAGGACGAACACCGGGGAGCTGTTTTTT. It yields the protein CAWDRTNTGELFF. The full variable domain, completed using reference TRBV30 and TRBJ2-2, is SQTIHQWPATLVQPVGSPLSLECTVEGTSNPNLYWYRQAAGRGLQLLFYSVGIGQISSEVPQNLSASRPQDRQFILSSKKLLLSDSGFYLCAWDRTNTGELFFGEGSRLTVL.

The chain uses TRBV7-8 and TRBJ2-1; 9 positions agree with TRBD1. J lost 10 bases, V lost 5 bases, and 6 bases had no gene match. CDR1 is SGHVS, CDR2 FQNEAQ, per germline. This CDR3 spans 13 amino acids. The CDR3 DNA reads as TGTGCCAGCAGCCAACAGGGGGCTCGGGAGCAGTTCTTC. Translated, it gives CASSQQGAREQFF.

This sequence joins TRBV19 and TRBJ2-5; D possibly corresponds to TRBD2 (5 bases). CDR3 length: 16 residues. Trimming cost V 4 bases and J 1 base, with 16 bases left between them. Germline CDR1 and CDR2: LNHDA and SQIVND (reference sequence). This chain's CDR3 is CASSTLTGSIQETQYF. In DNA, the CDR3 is TGTGCCAGTAGTACCCTCACGGGGTCCATCCAAGAGACCCAGTACTTC.

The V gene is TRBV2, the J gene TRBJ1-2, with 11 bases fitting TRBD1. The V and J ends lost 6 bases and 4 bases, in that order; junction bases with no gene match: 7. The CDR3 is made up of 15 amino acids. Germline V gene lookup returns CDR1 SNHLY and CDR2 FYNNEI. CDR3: CASRGQGEQPYGYTF. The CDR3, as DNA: TGTGCCAGCAGGGGACAGGGGGAGCAGCCCTATGGCTACACCTTC.

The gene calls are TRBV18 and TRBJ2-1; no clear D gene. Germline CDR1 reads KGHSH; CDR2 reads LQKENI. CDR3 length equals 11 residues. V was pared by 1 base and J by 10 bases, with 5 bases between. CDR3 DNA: TGTGCCAGCTCACCACGGCGGGAGCAGTTCTTC. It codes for CASSPRREQFF.

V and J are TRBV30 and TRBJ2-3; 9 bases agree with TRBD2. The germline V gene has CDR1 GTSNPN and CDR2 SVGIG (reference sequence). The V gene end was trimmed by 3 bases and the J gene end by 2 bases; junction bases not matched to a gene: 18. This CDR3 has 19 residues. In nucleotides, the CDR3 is TGTGCCTGGAGCACCCGTTGGGGCGGGGGGGGTCTCTCCACAGATACGCAGTATTTT. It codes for CAWSTRWGGGGLSTDTQYF.